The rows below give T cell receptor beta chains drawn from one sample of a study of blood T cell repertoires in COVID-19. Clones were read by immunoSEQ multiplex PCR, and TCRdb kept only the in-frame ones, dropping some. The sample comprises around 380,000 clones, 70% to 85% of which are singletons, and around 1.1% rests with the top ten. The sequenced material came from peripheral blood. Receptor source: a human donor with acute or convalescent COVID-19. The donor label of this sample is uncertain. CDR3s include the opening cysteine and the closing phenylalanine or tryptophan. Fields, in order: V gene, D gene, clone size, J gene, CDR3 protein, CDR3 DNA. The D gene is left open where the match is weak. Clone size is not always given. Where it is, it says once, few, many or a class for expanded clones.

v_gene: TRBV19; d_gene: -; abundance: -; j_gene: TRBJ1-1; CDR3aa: CASAGGRGANTEAFF; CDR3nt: TGTGCCAGCGCGGGGGGGAGGGGAGCGAACACTGAAGCTTTCTTT
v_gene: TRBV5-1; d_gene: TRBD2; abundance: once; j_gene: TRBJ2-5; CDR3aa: CASSSGLAGGAARETQYF; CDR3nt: TGCGCCAGCAGCTCCGGACTAGCGGGAGGGGCTGCTAGGGAGACCCAGTACTTC
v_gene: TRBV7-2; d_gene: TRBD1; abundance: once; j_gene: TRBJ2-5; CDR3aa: CASSLWDSGMETQYF; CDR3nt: TGTGCCAGCAGCTTGTGGGACAGCGGTATGGAGACCCAGTACTTC
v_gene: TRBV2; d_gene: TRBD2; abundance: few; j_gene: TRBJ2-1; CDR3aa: CASSGGVTSYNEQFF; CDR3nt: TGTGCCAGTAGCGGGGGGGTGACCTCCTACAATGAGCAGTTCTTC
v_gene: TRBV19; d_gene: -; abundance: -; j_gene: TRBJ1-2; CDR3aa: CASSSPGHYYGYTF; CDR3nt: TGTGCCAGTAGTAGCCCGGGACACTACTATGGCTACACCTTC
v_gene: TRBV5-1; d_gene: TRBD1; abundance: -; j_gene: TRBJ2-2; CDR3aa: CASSPRPGQGDGELFF; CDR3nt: TGCGCCAGCAGCCCTAGACCGGGACAGGGGGACGGGGAGCTGTTTTTT
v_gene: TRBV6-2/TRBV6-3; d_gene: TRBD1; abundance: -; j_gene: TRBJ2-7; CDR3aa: CASSRLPRTGMYEQYF; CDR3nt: TGTGCCAGCAGTAGACTCCCCCGGACAGGGATGTACGAGCAGTACTTC
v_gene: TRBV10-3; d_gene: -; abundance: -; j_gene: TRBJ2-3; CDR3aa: CAISGPSTGGSLADTQYF; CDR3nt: TGTGCCATCAGTGGACCGTCCACTGGAGGTAGTTTAGCAGATACGCAGTATTTT
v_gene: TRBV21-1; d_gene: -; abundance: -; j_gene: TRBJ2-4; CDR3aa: CASSKFGGVNIQYF; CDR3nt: TGTGCCAGCAGCAAATTCGGGGGAGTAAACATTCAGTACTTC
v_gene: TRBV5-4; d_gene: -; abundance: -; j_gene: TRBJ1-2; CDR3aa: CASTPGGVYGYTF; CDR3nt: TGTGCCTCCACCCCGGGGGGGGTATATGGCTACACCTTC
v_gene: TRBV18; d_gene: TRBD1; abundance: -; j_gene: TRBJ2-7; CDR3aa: CASSLRTGSNEQYF; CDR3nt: TGTGCCAGCTCACTAAGGACAGGTAGCAACGAGCAGTACTTC
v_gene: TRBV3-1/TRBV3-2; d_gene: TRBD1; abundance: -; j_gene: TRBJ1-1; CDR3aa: CASSQGQGAAFF; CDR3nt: TGTGCCAGCAGCCAAGGACAGGGCGCAGCTTTCTTT
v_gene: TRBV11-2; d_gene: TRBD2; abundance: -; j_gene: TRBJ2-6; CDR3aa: CASSSLRGGVYGANVLTF; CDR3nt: TGTGCCAGCAGCTCCTTACGCGGGGGGGTATATGGGGCCAACGTCCTGACTTTC
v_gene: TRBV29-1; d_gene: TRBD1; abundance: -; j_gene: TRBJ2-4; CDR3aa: CSATKTGGANIQYF; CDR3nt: TGCAGCGCTACGAAGACAGGGGGCGCGAACATTCAGTACTTC
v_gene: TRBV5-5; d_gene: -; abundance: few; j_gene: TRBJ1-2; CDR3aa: CASSLEYRPTNYGYTF; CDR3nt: TGTGCCAGCAGCTTGGAGTACAGGCCCACGAACTATGGCTACACCTTC
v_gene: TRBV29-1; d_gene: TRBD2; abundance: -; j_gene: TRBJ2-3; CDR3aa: CSVRRGGRGNTQYF; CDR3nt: TGCAGCGTTCGGAGAGGCGGGAGAGGCAATACGCAGTATTTT
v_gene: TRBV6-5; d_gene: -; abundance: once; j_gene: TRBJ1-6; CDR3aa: CASSYGAGWGNSPLHF; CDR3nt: TGTGCCAGCAGTTACGGGGCGGGGTGGGGAAATTCACCCCTCCACTTT
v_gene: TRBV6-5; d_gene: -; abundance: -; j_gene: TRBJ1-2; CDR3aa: CASSPQGYGYTF; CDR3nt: TGTGCCAGCAGCCCACAGGGATACGGCTACACCTTC
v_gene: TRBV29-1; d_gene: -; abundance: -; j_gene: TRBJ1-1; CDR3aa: CSVSGQLNTEAFF; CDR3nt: TGCAGCGTGAGTGGACAGTTGAACACTGAAGCTTTCTTT
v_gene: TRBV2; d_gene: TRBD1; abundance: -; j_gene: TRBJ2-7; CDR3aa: CASRGDSYEQYF; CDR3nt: TGTGCCAGCAGGGGGGACAGCTACGAGCAGTACTTC
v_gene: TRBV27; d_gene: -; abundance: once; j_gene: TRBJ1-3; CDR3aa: CASISRLEPGSGNTIYF; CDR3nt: TGTGCCAGCATATCACGACTAGAGCCAGGGAGCGGAAACACCATATATTTT
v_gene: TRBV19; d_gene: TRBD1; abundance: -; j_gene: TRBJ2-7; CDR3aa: CATSRDSSYEQYF; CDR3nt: TGTGCCACATCCCGGGACAGCTCTTACGAGCAGTACTTC
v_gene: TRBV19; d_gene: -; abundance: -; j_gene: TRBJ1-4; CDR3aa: CARRGQGSNEKLFF; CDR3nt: TGTGCCAGAAGGGGCCAGGGCTCTAATGAAAAACTGTTTTTT
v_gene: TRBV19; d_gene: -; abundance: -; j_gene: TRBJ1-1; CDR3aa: CASSIRPWDTLGTEAFF; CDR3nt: TGTGCCAGTAGTATAAGACCCTGGGACACTCTCGGTACTGAAGCTTTCTTT
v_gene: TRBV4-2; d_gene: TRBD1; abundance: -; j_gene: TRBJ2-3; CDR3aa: CASSQERQGGTDTQYF; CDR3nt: TGTGCCAGCAGCCAAGAGAGGCAGGGGGGCACAGATACGCAGTATTTT
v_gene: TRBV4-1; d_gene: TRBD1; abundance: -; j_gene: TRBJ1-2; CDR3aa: CASSHDGQGPNYGYTF; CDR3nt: TGCGCCAGCAGCCACGATGGACAGGGCCCTAACTATGGCTACACCTTC
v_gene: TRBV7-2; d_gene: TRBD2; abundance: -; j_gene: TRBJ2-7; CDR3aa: CASSLGTSGIYEQYF; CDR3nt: TGTGCCAGCAGCCTTGGGACTAGCGGGATCTACGAGCAGTACTTC
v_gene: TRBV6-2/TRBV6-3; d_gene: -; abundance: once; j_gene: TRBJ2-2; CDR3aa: CASSNNAGELFF; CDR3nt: TGTGCCAGCAGTAACAATGCCGGGGAGCTGTTTTTT
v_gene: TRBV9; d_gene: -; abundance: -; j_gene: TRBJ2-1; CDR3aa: CASSVLPGYNEQFF; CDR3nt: TGTGCCAGCAGCGTATTGCCAGGGTACAATGAGCAGTTCTTC
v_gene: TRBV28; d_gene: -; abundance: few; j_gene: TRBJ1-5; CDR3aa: CASSVGGINQPQHF; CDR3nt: TGTGCCAGCAGCGTCGGGGGGATTAATCAGCCCCAGCATTTT
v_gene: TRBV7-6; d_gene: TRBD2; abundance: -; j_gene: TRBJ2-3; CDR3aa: CASSLASGRADTQYF; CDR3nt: TGTGCCAGCAGCTTAGCTAGCGGGAGGGCCGATACGCAGTATTTT
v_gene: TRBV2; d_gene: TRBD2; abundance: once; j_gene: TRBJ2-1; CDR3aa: CASRIQTSGAYNEQFF; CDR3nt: TGTGCCAGCAGGATACAGACTAGCGGGGCCTACAATGAGCAGTTCTTC
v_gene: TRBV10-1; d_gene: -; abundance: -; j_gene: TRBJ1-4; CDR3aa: CASHFRGTNEKLFF; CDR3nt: TGCGCCAGCCACTTCAGGGGAACTAATGAAAAACTGTTTTTT
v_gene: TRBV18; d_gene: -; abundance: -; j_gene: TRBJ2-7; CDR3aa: CASSQTLDSEQYF; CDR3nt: TGTGCCAGCTCCCAAACCCTGGACAGCGAGCAGTACTTC
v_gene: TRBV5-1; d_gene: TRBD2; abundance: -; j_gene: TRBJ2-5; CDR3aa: CASSLGPSGRMETQYF; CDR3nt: TGCGCCAGCAGCTTGGGCCCTAGCGGGAGAATGGAGACCCAGTACTTC
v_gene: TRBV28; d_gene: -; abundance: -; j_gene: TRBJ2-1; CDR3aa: CASSPHRGKWSYNEQFF; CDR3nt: TGTGCCAGCAGCCCTCATCGCGGTAAATGGTCCTACAATGAGCAGTTCTTC